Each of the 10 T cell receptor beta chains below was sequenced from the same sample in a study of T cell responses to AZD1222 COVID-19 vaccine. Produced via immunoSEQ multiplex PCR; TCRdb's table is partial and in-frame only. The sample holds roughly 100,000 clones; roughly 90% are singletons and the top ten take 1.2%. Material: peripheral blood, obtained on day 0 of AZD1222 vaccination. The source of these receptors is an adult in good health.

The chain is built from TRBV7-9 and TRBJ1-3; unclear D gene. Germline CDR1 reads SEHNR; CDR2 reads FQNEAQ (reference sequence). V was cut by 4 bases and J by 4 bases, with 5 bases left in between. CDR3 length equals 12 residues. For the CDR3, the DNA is TGTGCCAGCAGCTACGGGGGAAACACCATATATTTT. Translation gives CASSYGGNTIYF.

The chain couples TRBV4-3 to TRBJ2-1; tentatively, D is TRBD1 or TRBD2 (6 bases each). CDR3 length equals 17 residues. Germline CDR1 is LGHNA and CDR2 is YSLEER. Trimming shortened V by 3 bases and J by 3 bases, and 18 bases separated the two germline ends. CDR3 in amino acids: CASSHDRGDGFYNEQFF. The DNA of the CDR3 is TGCGCCAGCAGCCACGATAGGGGGGACGGGTTCTACAATGAGCAGTTCTTC.

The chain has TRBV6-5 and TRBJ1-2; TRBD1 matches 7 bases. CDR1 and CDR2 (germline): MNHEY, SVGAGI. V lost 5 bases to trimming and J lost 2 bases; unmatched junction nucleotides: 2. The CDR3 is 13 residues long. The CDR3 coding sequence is TGTGCCAGCAGTCCGGACAGGAACTATGGCTACACCTTC. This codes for CASSPDRNYGYTF.

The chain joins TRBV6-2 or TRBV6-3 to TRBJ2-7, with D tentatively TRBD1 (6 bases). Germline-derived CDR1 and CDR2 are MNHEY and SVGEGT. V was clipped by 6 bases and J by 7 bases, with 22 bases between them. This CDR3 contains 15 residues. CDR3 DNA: TGTGCCAGCAGCCCTCGACAGGCCTATATCGGTGAGCAGTACTTC. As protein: CASSPRQAYIGEQYF.

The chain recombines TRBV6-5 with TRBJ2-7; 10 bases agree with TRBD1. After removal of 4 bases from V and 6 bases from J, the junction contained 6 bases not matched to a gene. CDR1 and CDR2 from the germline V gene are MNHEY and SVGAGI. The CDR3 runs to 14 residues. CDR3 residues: CASSSGTGAPEQYF. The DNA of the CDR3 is TGTGCCAGCAGTTCCGGGACAGGGGCTCCCGAGCAGTACTTC.

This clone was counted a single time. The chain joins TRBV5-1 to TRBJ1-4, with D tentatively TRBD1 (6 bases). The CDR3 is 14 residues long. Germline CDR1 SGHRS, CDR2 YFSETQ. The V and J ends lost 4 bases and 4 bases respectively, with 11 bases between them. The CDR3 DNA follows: TGCGCCAGCAGCCTAGACAGGCGTAATGAAAAACTGTTTTTT. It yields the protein CASSLDRRNEKLFF.

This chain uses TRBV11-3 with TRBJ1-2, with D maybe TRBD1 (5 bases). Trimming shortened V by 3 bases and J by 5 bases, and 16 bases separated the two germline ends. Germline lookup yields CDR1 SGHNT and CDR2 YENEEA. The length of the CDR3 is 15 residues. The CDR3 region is CASSLAGISNYGYTF. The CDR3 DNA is TGTGCCAGCAGCTTGGCAGGGATTAGTAATTATGGCTACACCTTC.

The CDR3 here is CASSLGVAVSTDTQYF. As DNA, the CDR3 is TGTGCCAGCAGCTTGGGGGTAGCGGTTAGCACAGATACGCAGTATTTT. The chain joins TRBV7-2 to TRBJ2-3; D may be TRBD2 (6 bases). CDR1 is SGHTA, CDR2 FQGNSA, per germline. V lost 3 bases and J lost 0, with 13 bases in between. The CDR3 is 16 amino acids. The full variable domain, with the rest looked up from reference TRBV7-2 and TRBJ2-3, is GAGVSQSPSNKVTEKGKDVELRCDPISGHTALYWYRQSLGQGLEFLIYFQGNSAPDKSGLPSDRFSAERTGGSVSTLTIQRTQQEDSAVYLCASSLGVAVSTDTQYFGPGTRLTVL.

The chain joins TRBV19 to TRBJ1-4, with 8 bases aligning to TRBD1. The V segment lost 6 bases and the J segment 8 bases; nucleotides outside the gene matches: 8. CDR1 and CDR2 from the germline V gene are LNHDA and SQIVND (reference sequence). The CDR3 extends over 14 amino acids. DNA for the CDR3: TGTGCCAGTAGGCTGGACAGGGATTACGAAAAACTGTTTTTT. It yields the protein CASRLDRDYEKLFF.

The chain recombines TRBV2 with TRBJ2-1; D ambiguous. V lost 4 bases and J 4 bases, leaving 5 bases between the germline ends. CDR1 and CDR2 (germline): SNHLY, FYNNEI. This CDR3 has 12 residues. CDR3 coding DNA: TGTGCCAGCAGTGGGCCATACAATGAGCAGTTCTTC. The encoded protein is CASSGPYNEQFF.